This T cell receptor beta chain was captured by sequencing in a study of shared clonotypes between healthy human individuals. Study-wide background: Per-donor plates numbered three CD4 naive, three CD4 memory, two CD8 naive and one CD8 memory. Study outcomes and limitations: Larger richness was generally estimated for naive than memory subsets.

The V end was cut by 2 bases, the J end by 9 bases, with 11 bases between. CDR1 SQVTM and CDR2 ANQGSEA come from the germline V gene. The CDR3 extends over 12 amino acids. For every subset, genomic DNA was evenly distributed across several immunoSEQ plates. Here immunoSEQ multiplex PCR was the method, and the copy in TCRdb shows in-frame clones only, minus some. The data contain roughly 700,000 clones, around 72% of them seen just once; the ten biggest clones take up approximately 1.6%. A CD45RA-negative memory subset and a CD45RA+ naive subset were separated from the CD4+ cells. Concerning this clone itself: Antigen: not known.

V usage is TRBV29-1 and J usage is TRBJ2-1; no firm D call. The clonotype was recovered from a woman in her 30s in good health. Sequencing input: memory CD4+ T cells sorted from blood. Regarding subset: CD45RA-negative fraction. The CDR3 coding sequence is TGCAGCGTTGAACCTCAGGCTGGTGAGCAGTTCTTC. Protein: CSVEPQAGEQFF.